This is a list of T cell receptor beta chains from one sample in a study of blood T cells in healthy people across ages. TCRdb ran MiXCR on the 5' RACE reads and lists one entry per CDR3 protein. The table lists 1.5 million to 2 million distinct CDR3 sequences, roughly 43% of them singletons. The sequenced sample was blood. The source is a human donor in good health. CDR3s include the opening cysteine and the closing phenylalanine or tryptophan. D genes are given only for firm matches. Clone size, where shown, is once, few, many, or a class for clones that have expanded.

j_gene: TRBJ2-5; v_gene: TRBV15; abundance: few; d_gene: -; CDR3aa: CATSRDYAKSRETQYF; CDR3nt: TGTGCCACCAGCAGAGATTACGCAAAATCTAGAGAGACCCAGTACTTC
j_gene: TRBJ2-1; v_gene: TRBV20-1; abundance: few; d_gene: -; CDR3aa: CSARWGDSYNEQFF; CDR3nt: TGCAGTGCCAGGTGGGGGGACTCCTACAATGAGCAGTTCTTC
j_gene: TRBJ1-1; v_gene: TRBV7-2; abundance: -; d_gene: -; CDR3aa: CASSLVGAENTEAFF; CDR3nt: TGTGCCAGCAGCTTAGTAGGGGCGGAGAACACTGAAGCTTTCTTT
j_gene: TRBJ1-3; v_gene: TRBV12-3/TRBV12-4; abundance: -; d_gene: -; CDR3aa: CASLTNPGNTIYF; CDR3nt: TGTGCCAGCTTAACAAATCCTGGAAACACCATATATTTT
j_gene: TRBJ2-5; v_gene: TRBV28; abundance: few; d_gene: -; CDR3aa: CASSFAGNQETQYF; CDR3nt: TGTGCCAGCAGTTTCGCCGGGAACCAAGAGACCCAGTACTTC
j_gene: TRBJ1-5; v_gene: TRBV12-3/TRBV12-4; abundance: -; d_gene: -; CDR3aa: CASSFLGRGLPYSNQPQHF; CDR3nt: TGTGCCAGCAGTTTCCTGGGCAGGGGCTTGCCATATAGCAATCAGCCCCAGCATTTT
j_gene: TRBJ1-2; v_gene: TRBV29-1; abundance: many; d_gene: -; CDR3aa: CSSFFGGTNGYTF; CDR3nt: TGCAGCTCCTTCTTCGGGGGAACGAATGGCTACACCTTC
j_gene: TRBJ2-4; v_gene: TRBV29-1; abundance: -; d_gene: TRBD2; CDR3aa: CSVKLAAANIQYF; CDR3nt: TGCAGCGTTAAGCTAGCGGCGGCAAACATTCAGTACTTC
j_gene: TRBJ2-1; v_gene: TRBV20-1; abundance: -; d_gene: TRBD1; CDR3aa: CSANEDRTSYNEQFF; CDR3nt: TGCAGTGCTAACGAGGACAGGACCTCCTACAATGAGCAGTTCTTC
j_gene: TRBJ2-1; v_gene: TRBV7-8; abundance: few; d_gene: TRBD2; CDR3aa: CASSFVLAGGNEQFF; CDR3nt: TGTGCCAGCAGCTTTGTGCTAGCGGGGGGGAATGAGCAGTTCTTC
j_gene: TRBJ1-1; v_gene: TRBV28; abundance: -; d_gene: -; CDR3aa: CASSRPGHLRNTEAFF; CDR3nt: TGTGCCAGCAGTCGGCCGGGACATTTAAGGAACACTGAAGCTTTCTTT
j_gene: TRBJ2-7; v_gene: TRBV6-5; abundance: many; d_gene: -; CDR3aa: CASSRNGQNYEQYF; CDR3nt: TGTGCCAGCAGCCGCAATGGCCAGAACTACGAGCAGTACTTC
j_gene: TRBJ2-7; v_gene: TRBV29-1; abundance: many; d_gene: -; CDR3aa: CSVELEDAVYEQYF; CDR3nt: TGCAGCGTTGAACTCGAAGACGCAGTATACGAGCAGTACTTC
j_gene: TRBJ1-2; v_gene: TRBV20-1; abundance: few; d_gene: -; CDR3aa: CSARDKYLKTPLHGYTF; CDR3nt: TGCAGTGCTAGAGATAAGTACCTCAAAACTCCATTACATGGCTACACCTTC
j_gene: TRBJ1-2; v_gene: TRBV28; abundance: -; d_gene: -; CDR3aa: CASSSLPRYGYTF; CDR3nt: TGTGCCAGCAGTTCCCTCCCCAGATACGGCTACACCTTC
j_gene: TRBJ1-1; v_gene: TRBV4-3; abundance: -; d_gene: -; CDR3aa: CASSLTWGSTEAFF; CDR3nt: TGCGCCAGCAGCCTGACTTGGGGATCCACTGAAGCTTTCTTT
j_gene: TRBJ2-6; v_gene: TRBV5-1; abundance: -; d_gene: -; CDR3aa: CASSFGRGYGANVPTF; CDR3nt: TGCGCCAGCAGCTTCGGCAGGGGTTATGGGGCCAACGTCCCGACTTTC
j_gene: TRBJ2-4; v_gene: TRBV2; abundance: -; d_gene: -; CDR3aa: CASSMDSKNIQYF; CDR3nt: TGTGCCAGCAGTATGGACAGTAAAAACATTCAGTACTTC
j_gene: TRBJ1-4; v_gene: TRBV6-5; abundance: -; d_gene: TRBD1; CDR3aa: CASSPGQGRLQEKLFF; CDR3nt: TGTGCCAGCAGTCCCGGACAGGGAAGATTGCAAGAAAAACTGTTTTTT
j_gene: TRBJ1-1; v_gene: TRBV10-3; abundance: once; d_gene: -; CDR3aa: CAISEGGDTEAFF; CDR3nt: TGTGCCATCAGTGAGGGGGGGGACACTGAAGCTTTCTTT
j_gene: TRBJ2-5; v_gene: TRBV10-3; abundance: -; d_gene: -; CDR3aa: CAISKQGQETQYF; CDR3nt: TGTGCCATCAGTAAACAGGGCCAAGAGACCCAGTACTTC
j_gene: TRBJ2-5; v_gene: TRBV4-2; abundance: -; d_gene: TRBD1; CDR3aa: CASSRLGGQAQETQYF; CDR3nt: TGTGCCAGCAGCCGACTCGGGGGACAGGCCCAAGAGACCCAGTACTTC
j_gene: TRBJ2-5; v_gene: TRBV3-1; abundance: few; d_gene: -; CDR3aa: CASSQDSERGKETQYF; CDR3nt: TGTGCCAGCAGCCAAGATTCGGAGAGGGGGAAAGAGACCCAGTACTTC
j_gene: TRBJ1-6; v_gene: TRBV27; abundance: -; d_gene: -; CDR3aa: CASSSSPPPQILHF; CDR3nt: TGTGCCAGCAGTTCCTCCCCCCCACCTCAGATCCTCCACTTT
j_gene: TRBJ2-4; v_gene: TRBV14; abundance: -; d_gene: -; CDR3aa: CASSQGDSSRVLAKNIQYF; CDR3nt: TGTGCCAGCAGCCAAGGGGACTCCTCCAGAGTTCTAGCCAAAAACATTCAGTACTTC